These 21 T cell receptor beta chains share one sample of origin, sequenced in a study of T cell repertoires in cytomegalovirus infection. TCRdb redid the calling of the reads with MiXCR, one entry per CDR3 protein. This sample has 800,000 to 950,000 distinct CDR3 sequences, with approximately 30% found just once. No antigen has been assigned to these receptors. Material: cultured CD8+ T cells from PBMCs, obtained from culture after CMV antigen stimulation. Receptors originate from a human donor in good health (CMV status not recorded). Some clones in this sample may be carry-over from other donors' samples.

This chain connects TRBV10-3 to TRBJ2-3; 7 bases are shared with TRBD2. The CDR3 has 17 residues. V lost 6 bases to trimming and J lost 0 bases; unmatched junction nucleotides: 12. Germline V lookup: CDR1 ENHRY, CDR2 SYGVKD. The CDR3 is CAIRTSARGTSTDTQYF. In DNA, the CDR3 is TGTGCCATCAGGACCTCTGCGCGGGGGACTAGCACAGATACGCAGTATTTT.

This clonotype has only a few counts. This chain connects TRBV6-1 to TRBJ2-7; D is possibly TRBD2 (5 bases). This CDR3 is built from 16 residues. With 0 bases removed from V and 3 bases from J, the gap between germline ends came to 15 bases. Germline V gene lookup returns CDR1 MNHNS and CDR2 SASEGT. The CDR3 nucleotides are TGTGCCAGCAGTGAAGCGAGGGAAGCGCGGTACTACGAGCAGTACGTC. It is translated as CASSEAREARYYEQYV.

This clonotype was seen ten or more times. The V and J genes are TRBV13 and TRBJ2-7; D gene unclear. Per germline, CDR1 PRHDT and CDR2 FYEKMQ (reference sequence). This CDR3 spans 14 amino acids. V lost 1 base to trimming and J lost 0 bases, with 7 bases between them. The CDR3 reads CASSLARTSYEQYF. The CDR3 nucleotides are TGTGCCAGCAGCTTAGCCCGGACCTCCTACGAGCAGTACTTC.

This clonotype has only a few counts. V usage is TRBV7-8 and J usage is TRBJ2-7; 7 nucleotides agree with TRBD1. The V gene end was trimmed by 0 bases and the J gene end by 5 bases; junction bases not matched to a gene: 7. CDR3 length equals 15 residues. The germline V gene encodes CDR1 SGHVS and CDR2 FQNEAQ. DNA for the CDR3: TGTGCCAGCAGCTTAGCGAACAGGGGTCTAGACGAGCAGTACTTC. This codes for CASSLANRGLDEQYF.

This rearrangement joins TRBV6-1 to TRBJ2-7; TRBD1 matches 8 bases. Germline CDR1 is MNHNS and CDR2 is SASEGT. After removal of 3 bases from V and 2 bases from J, the junction contained 9 bases not matched to a gene. The CDR3 spans 16 residues. CDR3 coding DNA: TGTGCCAGCAGTGATAAAAGGACAGGGACAGCCTACGAGCAGTACGTC. This codes for CASSDKRTGTAYEQYV.

Concerning this clonotype: Compared with germline, one end of the junction differs, possibly owing to a read error. This chain joins TRBV27 and TRBJ2-1; TRBD1 matches at 8 bases. The CDR3 is 16 amino acids. The germline gives CDR1 MNHEY, CDR2 SMNVEV (reference sequence). The DNA for the CDR3 is TGTGCCAACAGTCCCTCGACAGGGGAGTACACCGATGAGCAGTTCTTC. Its translation: CANSPSTGEYTDEQFF.

This clonotype has at least ten counts. The rearrangement uses TRBV12-3 or TRBV12-4 and TRBJ1-2; a possible D gene is TRBD1 (6 bases). The CDR3 length is 14 residues. V was cut by 5 bases and J by 7 bases, with 17 bases left in between. The CDR3 here is CASSGTTRPIGYTF. The CDR3, as DNA: TGTGCCAGCAGTGGGACAACCCGTCCAATTGGCTACACCTTC.

The V gene is TRBV5-4, the J gene TRBJ2-5, with 7 bases identical to TRBD1. CDR1 and CDR2 from the germline V gene are SGHNT and YYREEE (reference sequence). V gave up 5 bases and J gave up 5 bases; unmatched junction bases: 9. The CDR3 runs 14 residues. This CDR3 reads CASSSTGMTETQYF. CDR3 coding DNA: TGTGCCAGCAGTTCGACAGGGATGACGGAGACCCAGTACTTC.

This clonotype was counted many times. The chain links TRBV7-6 to TRBJ2-5; D uncertain. CDR3 size: 14 residues. The ends were cut back, 2 bases at V and 2 bases at J, with 9 bases in the middle. Germline assignment: CDR1 SGHVS and CDR2 FNYEAQ. This chain's CDR3 is CASSLLSRQETQYF. The CDR3 nucleotides read TGTGCCAGCAGCTTACTTTCCCGGCAAGAGACCCAGTACTTC.

Ten or more counts support this clonotype. The gene calls are TRBV19 and TRBJ1-5; TRBD1 matches at 7 bases. Germline V gene data show CDR1 as LNHDA and CDR2 as SQIVND (reference sequence). V dropped 4 bases and J dropped 5; count of bases not matched to a gene: 11. The CDR3 sequence is 16 residues long. The CDR3, as DNA: TGTGCCAGTAGTAGGAAGGGGGCCCGGTCTGATCAGCCCCAGCATTTT. It yields the protein CASSRKGARSDQPQHF.

This clonotype was seen repeatedly, ten times or more. This rearrangement joins TRBV7-9 to TRBJ1-4; tentatively, D is TRBD1 (6 bases). The length of the CDR3 is 16 residues. Germline loops: CDR1 SEHNR, CDR2 FQNEAQ (reference sequence). The V end lost 3 bases, the J end lost 0 bases, and 11 bases lay between the germline ends. The DNA of the CDR3 is TGTGCCAGCAGCTTTAGGACAGCCGCAACTAATGAAAAACTGTTTTTT. It translates to CASSFRTAATNEKLFF.

The table lists this clonotype with many counts. V usage is TRBV12-3 or TRBV12-4 and J usage is TRBJ1-5; possible D gene TRBD1, 5 bases. Trimming removed 7 bases from V and 5 bases from J, with 15 bases in between. The CDR3 sequence is 14 residues long. The CDR3: CASTLGLSDQPQHF. CDR3 nucleotide sequence: TGTGCCAGCACCTTGGGACTCTCCGATCAGCCCCAGCATTTT.

This clonotype was seen a few times. The rearrangement links TRBV14 to TRBJ2-2; maybe TRBD2 (6 bases). V dropped 5 bases and J dropped 2 bases, with 18 bases sitting between them. Germline CDR1 and CDR2: SGHDN and FVKESK. This CDR3 comprises 17 residues. CDR3 loop: CASSTPGTSGNTGELFF. DNA of the CDR3: TGTGCCAGCAGCACTCCCGGGACTTCCGGTAACACCGGGGAGCTGTTTTTT.

V usage is TRBV2 and J usage is TRBJ2-2, with D unclear. The germline V gene has CDR1 SNHLY and CDR2 FYNNEI. The V and J ends lost 7 bases and 0 bases respectively, with 12 bases between them. This CDR3 region has 15 residues. CDR3 loop: CASTITLANTGELFF. The CDR3 region has the DNA TGTGCCAGCACGATTACCCTTGCGAACACCGGGGAGCTGTTTTTT.

The CDR3 sequence: CASSSSGGSLYEQYF. In nucleotides, the CDR3 is TGTGCCAGCAGTTCTAGCGGGGGGTCCCTCTACGAGCAGTACTTC. The chain recombines TRBV7-2 with TRBJ2-7; 11 bases match TRBD2. The CDR3 loop spans 15 amino acids. Germline CDR1 SGHTA, CDR2 FQGNSA. V gave up 6 bases and J gave up 3 bases; unmatched junction bases: 7.

The rearrangement links TRBV27 to TRBJ2-3; no reliable D call. Trimming took 6 bases from V and 7 from J, leaving 8 bases between them. In germline, CDR1 is MNHEY, CDR2 SMNVEV (reference sequence). The CDR3 sequence is 11 residues long. CDR3 residues: CASRLGNTQYF. For the CDR3, the DNA is TGTGCCAGCAGACTGGGGAATACGCAGTATTTT.

This clonotype came up many times. V and J are TRBV19 and TRBJ2-1; TRBD2 agrees at 8 bases. V was pared by 5 bases and J by 5 bases, with 14 bases of the junction left unmatched. Germline V gene sequence: CDR1 LNHDA, CDR2 SQIVND (reference sequence). The CDR3 consists of 17 residues. The CDR3 loop is CASSSYLSGVSNNEQFF. CDR3 sequence (DNA): TGTGCCAGTAGTTCCTACCTTAGCGGGGTCTCTAACAATGAGCAGTTCTTC.

About this clonotype itself: The conserved final phenylalanine or tryptophan is absent from the CDR3, which likely points to a read error. The chain uses TRBV15 and TRBJ2-1; a possible D gene is TRBD1 (6 bases). Per the germline V gene, CDR1 is LNHNV and CDR2 is YYDKDF (reference sequence). The V end lost 3 bases, the J end lost 0 bases, and 12 bases lay between the germline ends. This CDR3 is 16 amino acids long. The CDR3 DNA sequence: TGTGCCACCAGCAGGGGGGCCGCGGCCTCCTACAATGAGCAGTTCTAC. Encoded protein: CATSRGAAASYNEQFY.

The rearrangement joins TRBV6-1 to TRBJ2-3, with D possibly called TRBD1 or TRBD2 (6 bases each). Trimming cost V 4 bases and J 5 bases, with 13 bases left between them. Germline-derived CDR1 and CDR2 are MNHNS and SASEGT. The CDR3 runs to 14 residues. The CDR3 spells CASSGRGGKDTQYF. The CDR3 nucleotides read TGTGCCAGCAGTGGAAGAGGGGGGAAAGATACGCAGTATTTT.

This clonotype was seen a few times. The chain combines TRBV10-3 with TRBJ1-3; tentatively, D is TRBD1 (6 bases). CDR1 and CDR2 from the germline V gene are ENHRY and SYGVKD. The CDR3 consists of 19 residues. The V end lost 6 bases, the J end lost 0 bases, and 24 bases lay between the germline ends. The CDR3, as DNA: TGTGCCATCAGGGTGGCCGACAGGCCCCCCGGCGGCTCTGGAAACACCATATATTTT. This translates into CAIRVADRPPGGSGNTIYF.

The V gene is TRBV6-5, the J gene TRBJ2-5; TRBD1 aligns across 7 bases. V shed 2 bases and J 4 bases; nucleotides not matched to a gene: 7. This CDR3 contains 15 residues. In germline, CDR1 is MNHEY, CDR2 SVGAGI. The CDR3, as DNA: TGTGCCAGCAGTTACGCCGGGACAGTGTCAGAGACCCAGTACTTC. As protein: CASSYAGTVSETQYF.